This T cell receptor (beta chain) came from a study of T cells in Graves' hyperthyroidism and ophthalmopathy. This clonotype was seen at least ten times. The authors obtained PBMCs from more than 8 ml of fresh peripheral blood. Amplified TCR beta CDR3 regions came from RNA transcripts. When the TCR CDR3 underwent first-round RT-PCR, the HTBI primer set was used. TCRdb passed the multiplex PCR reads through MiXCR, listing each CDR3 protein once. The sample lists roughly 380,000 distinct CDR3 sequences, about 15% occurring once. CDR3 length equals 15 residues. Germline assignment: CDR1 SGHTS and CDR2 YDEGEE. The V end was cut by 1 base, the J end by 5 bases, with 14 bases between.

The receptor was derived from a woman aged 60-75 years with Graves' hyperthyroidism. The rearrangement links TRBV5-8 to TRBJ2-3, with a possible D match to TRBD2 (6 bases). Sequenced material: blood. As DNA, the CDR3 is TGTGCCAGCAGCTTGTATGGGGGAGGTAGAGATACGCAGTATTTT. Protein: CASSLYGGGRDTQYF.